There are a few counts of the clone carrying this T cell receptor beta chain. What it recognizes is unknown. This sample was included in a study of beta chain features in type 1 diabetes. Study-level points and caveats: When Type 1 diabetes patients were examined, their TCRB CDR3s proved moderately but significantly shorter in all four CD4+ subsets. Healthy donors had naive, central memory and Treg TCRB repertoires that appeared less similar than those seen among patients.

All of the isolated RNA was reverse transcribed, so expressed TCRB transcripts were sequenced. Sequenced naive, central memory and regulatory T cell samples produced an average of around 4 million reads. The repertoire was sequenced with immunoSEQ multiplex PCR; TCRdb's copy has only in-frame clones and lacks some. The sample includes hundreds of thousands of clones, about 17% of them seen just once. V was trimmed by 6 bases and J by 4 bases, leaving 18 bases between them. Germline CDR1 reads SGHTA; CDR2 reads FQGNSA. This CDR3 comprises 16 residues. V usage is TRBV7-2 and J usage is TRBJ2-2, with a possible D match to TRBD1 (7 bases). Sequencing was performed on naive CD4+ T cells from blood. The source is a woman under 30 in good health. The CDR3 bases are TGTGCCAGCAGATTCTGGTTGCAGGGGGGCACCGGGGAGCTGTTTTTT. Protein: CASRFWLQGGTGELFF. The variable domain in full, completed from reference TRBV7-2 and TRBJ2-2, reads GAGVSQSPSNKVTEKGKDVELRCDPISGHTALYWYRQSLGQGLEFLIYFQGNSAPDKSGLPSDRFSAERTGGSVSTLTIQRTQQEDSAVYLCASRFWLQGGTGELFFGEGSRLTVL.